One TCR beta chain is described in this entry. This sample was taken from a study of blood T cell repertoires in COVID-19. Generated by immunoSEQ multiplex PCR, the TCRdb table keeps only in-frame clones and is missing some. Among about 84,000 clones listed, about 86% were seen once. The CDR3 length is 14 residues. Germline V gene sequence: CDR1 SGDLS, CDR2 YYNGEE. The V and J ends lost 4 bases and 4 bases, in that order; junction bases with no gene match: 5. Sequencing used peripheral blood. The J gene is TRBJ2-5, the V gene TRBV9; 9 bases fit TRBD2. The clonotype comes from a man older than 75 with active or convalescent COVID-19. The CDR3 is CASSPGTSRETQYF. The CDR3 nucleotides read TGTGCCAGCAGCCCCGGGACTAGCCGAGAGACCCAGTACTTC. The whole variable domain, filled in from reference TRBV9 and TRBJ2-5, reads DSGVTQTPKHLITATGQRVTLRCSPRSGDLSVYWYQQSLDQGLQFLIQYYNGEERAKGNILERFSAQQFPDLHSELNLSSLELGDSALYFCASSPGTSRETQYFGPGTRLLVL.